These T cell receptor beta chains were read from a single sample in a study of CD8+ T cells in alopecia areata. TCRdb's copy holds only in-frame clones and misses some; the assay was immunoSEQ multiplex PCR. The repertoire holds 170,000 or so clones, around half seen once, with 10% to 13% in the top ten. The specimen comprised CD8+ T cells sorted from blood, sampled at week 24, from a patient treated with tofacitinib. These receptors were obtained from a human donor with alopecia areata. The CDR3 runs from the conserved cysteine through the conserved F or W. A D gene is named only where the DNA matches it firmly. A row's size may be missing; if present it is once, few, many or a size class.

size: -
J: TRBJ1-2
V: TRBV7-9
D: -
CDR3: CASSSPGANYGYTF
DNA: TGTGCCAGCAGCTCCCCCGGCGCTAACTATGGCTACACCTTC

size: -
J: TRBJ2-7
V: TRBV11-2
D: -
CDR3: CASSFRADDEQYF
DNA: TGTGCCAGCAGCTTCCGGGCCGACGACGAGCAGTACTTC

size: -
J: TRBJ2-1
V: TRBV7-8
D: TRBD2
CDR3: CASREGLATYNEQFF
DNA: TGTGCCAGCAGAGAGGGACTAGCAACCTACAATGAGCAGTTCTTC

size: -
J: TRBJ1-2
V: TRBV13
D: -
CDR3: CASSPPGSNYGYTF
DNA: TGTGCCAGCAGCCCCCCGGGGTCGAACTATGGCTACACCTTC

size: -
J: TRBJ1-5
V: TRBV7-8
D: TRBD1
CDR3: CASSLEQGFSNQPQHF
DNA: TGTGCCAGCAGCTTAGAACAGGGGTTCAGCAATCAGCCCCAGCATTTT

size: -
J: TRBJ1-5
V: TRBV7-2
D: -
CDR3: CASSLVRQSNQPQHF
DNA: TGTGCCAGCAGCTTAGTCCGACAGAGCAATCAGCCCCAGCATTTT

size: -
J: TRBJ1-2
V: TRBV4-1
D: -
CDR3: CASSQVVWDTTNYGYTF
DNA: TGCGCCAGCAGCCAAGTCGTATGGGACACCACTAACTATGGCTACACCTTC

size: few
J: TRBJ2-1
V: TRBV27
D: -
CDR3: CASSLGGGHNEQFF
DNA: TGTGCCAGCAGTTTAGGAGGGGGTCACAATGAGCAGTTCTTC

size: once
J: TRBJ2-3
V: TRBV29-1
D: -
CDR3: CSVDGPNTDTQYF
DNA: TGCAGCGTTGATGGGCCTAATACAGATACGCAGTATTTT

size: -
J: TRBJ1-1
V: TRBV7-3
D: -
CDR3: CASSLLMNTEAFF
DNA: TGTGCCAGCAGCTTATTGATGAACACTGAAGCTTTCTTT

size: -
J: TRBJ2-7
V: TRBV11-2
D: -
CDR3: CASSSGTEQYF
DNA: TGTGCCAGCAGCTCGGGGACAGAGCAGTACTTC

size: few
J: TRBJ2-1
V: TRBV4-3
D: TRBD2
CDR3: CASSQDNGGGALEQFF
DNA: TGCGCCAGCAGCCAAGATAATGGCGGGGGGGCTCTTGAGCAGTTCTTC

size: -
J: TRBJ2-5
V: TRBV6-6
D: -
CDR3: CASSYSGETQYF
DNA: TGTGCCAGCAGTTACTCAGGGGAGACCCAGTACTTC

size: -
J: TRBJ2-5
V: TRBV6-5
D: -
CDR3: CATQTAQETQYF
DNA: TGTGCCACCCAAACAGCACAAGAGACCCAGTACTTC

size: -
J: TRBJ1-1
V: TRBV29-1
D: -
CDR3: CSVVLGAEAFF
DNA: TGCAGCGTTGTGTTAGGGGCTGAAGCTTTCTTT

size: few
J: TRBJ1-5
V: TRBV6-1
D: -
CDR3: CASSPWNNQPQHF
DNA: TGCGCCAGCAGCCCTTGGAACAATCAGCCCCAGCATTTT

size: -
J: TRBJ2-1
V: TRBV13
D: TRBD2
CDR3: CASSSESGRYNEQFF
DNA: TGTGCCAGCAGCTCCGAAAGCGGGAGATACAATGAGCAGTTCTTC

size: -
J: TRBJ1-2
V: TRBV29-1
D: TRBD1
CDR3: CSVTTMGQGNYGYTF
DNA: TGCAGCGTCACAACGATGGGACAGGGGAACTATGGCTACACCTTC

size: -
J: TRBJ1-2
V: TRBV29-1
D: -
CDR3: CSVEGQHNYGYTF
DNA: TGCAGCGTTGAAGGACAGCATAACTATGGCTACACCTTC

size: -
J: TRBJ2-3
V: TRBV7-2
D: TRBD2
CDR3: CASREVASGGTQYF
DNA: TGTGCCAGCAGAGAGGTGGCTAGCGGGGGTACGCAGTATTTT

size: few
J: TRBJ2-1
V: TRBV7-9
D: TRBD2
CDR3: CASSSIAGTHNEQFF
DNA: TGTGCCAGCAGCTCCATAGCGGGGACCCACAATGAGCAGTTCTTC

size: once
J: TRBJ2-6
V: TRBV12-5
D: TRBD1
CDR3: CASGLPGQDVLTF
DNA: TGTGCTAGTGGTTTGCCTGGACAGGACGTCCTGACTTTC

size: -
J: TRBJ1-1
V: TRBV30
D: -
CDR3: CASTGGPMNTEAFF
DNA: TGTGCCTCCACGGGGGGTCCGATGAACACTGAAGCTTTCTTT

size: -
J: TRBJ2-1
V: TRBV7-2
D: -
CDR3: CASSLTRTTINEQFF
DNA: TGTGCCAGCAGCCTCACCCGGACTACAATCAATGAGCAGTTCTTC

size: few
J: TRBJ1-6
V: TRBV4-3
D: -
CDR3: CASSVARFTDLPLHF
DNA: TGCGCCAGCAGCGTGGCAAGGTTTACAGATCTACCCCTCCACTTT

size: -
J: TRBJ2-5
V: TRBV2
D: -
CDR3: CANRQREGAPQETQYF
DNA: TGTGCCAACCGCCAGAGGGAGGGGGCTCCCCAAGAGACCCAGTACTTC

size: -
J: TRBJ2-7
V: TRBV2
D: TRBD1
CDR3: CASNSPGQEYEQYF
DNA: TGTGCCAGCAATTCTCCGGGACAGGAGTACGAGCAGTACTTC

size: -
J: TRBJ2-7
V: TRBV12-5
D: -
CDR3: CASGLPDDIRGLGEQYF
DNA: TGTGCTAGTGGTTTGCCCGACGATATACGGGGTTTGGGTGAGCAGTACTTC

size: -
J: TRBJ1-1
V: TRBV7-9
D: -
CDR3: CASSDWTEGAFF
DNA: TGTGCCAGCAGCGATTGGACGGAGGGAGCTTTCTTT

size: -
J: TRBJ2-2
V: TRBV7-8
D: -
CDR3: CASSLVGTITGELFF
DNA: TGTGCCAGCAGCTTAGTAGGGACGATCACCGGGGAGCTGTTTTTT

size: -
J: TRBJ2-2
V: TRBV30
D: -
CDR3: CAWRRKSNTGELFF
DNA: TGTGCCTGGAGGAGGAAATCGAACACCGGGGAGCTGTTTTTT

size: -
J: TRBJ2-1
V: TRBV27
D: -
CDR3: CASSPQGSRYNEQFF
DNA: TGTGCCAGCAGTCCACAGGGTTCACGGTACAATGAGCAGTTCTTC

size: -
J: TRBJ2-1
V: TRBV4-3
D: TRBD2
CDR3: CASSTSGSSYNEQFF
DNA: TGCGCCAGCAGCACTAGCGGCAGCTCCTACAATGAGCAGTTCTTC

size: -
J: TRBJ2-1
V: TRBV4-3
D: TRBD2
CDR3: CASSGTGASGASYSYNEQFF
DNA: TGCGCCAGCAGCGGGACGGGGGCTAGCGGGGCAAGCTACTCCTACAATGAGCAGTTCTTC

size: -
J: TRBJ2-3
V: TRBV9
D: -
CDR3: CASSVTATDTQYF
DNA: TGTGCCAGCAGCGTAACAGCCACAGATACGCAGTATTTT

size: -
J: TRBJ1-6
V: TRBV27
D: -
CDR3: CASTPIGTNSPLHF
DNA: TGTGCCAGCACCCCAATCGGGACAAATTCACCCCTCCACTTT

size: few
J: TRBJ2-5
V: TRBV7-9
D: -
CDR3: CASSFMAQETQYF
DNA: TGTGCCAGCAGCTTCATGGCCCAAGAGACCCAGTACTTC

size: -
J: TRBJ1-5
V: TRBV5-4
D: TRBD1
CDR3: CASSTGTVGQPQHF
DNA: TGTGCCAGCAGTACCGGGACAGTTGGTCAGCCCCAGCATTTT

size: -
J: TRBJ1-1
V: TRBV5-1
D: -
CDR3: CASSLLSNTEAFF
DNA: TGCGCCAGCAGCTTATTATCGAACACTGAAGCTTTCTTT

size: -
J: TRBJ1-2
V: TRBV4-3
D: -
CDR3: CASSQDGTAYDGYTF
DNA: TGCGCCAGCAGCCAAGATGGAACAGCCTATGATGGCTACACCTTC